The table lists the clone carrying this T cell receptor (beta chain) with a few counts. Antigen: not known. The sample is drawn from a study of CD8+CD57+ T cells in acquired aplastic anemia. Looking at the study overall: The mean DNA yield obtained from sorted CD4+ and CD8+ cells came to 3 to 3.5 ug. As sequenced from healthy donors, CD4+ cells averaged approximately 11 million reads.

Study results and limitations: Controls and patients did not differ significantly in CD8+ Simpson's diversity. Overlapping CD8+ CDR3 repertoires of patients and controls contained 25 to 35 shared sequences.

Genomic DNA acted as the template from which TCR beta VDJ combination and CDR3 sequence profiling were carried out. TCRdb re-called the reads with MiXCR, one entry per CDR3 protein. Among about 100,000 distinct CDR3 sequences listed, about half were seen once. The V gene end was trimmed by 1 base and the J gene end by 7 bases; junction bases not matched to a gene: 3. The CDR3 is 14 amino acids. Germline-derived CDR1 and CDR2 are SEHNR and FQNEAQ (reference sequence). The sequencing sample was made of sorted CD4+, CD8+, or CD8+CD57+ T cells (not recorded which) from PBMCs. The sequence came from a human donor in good health, serving as a control. J is TRBJ1-4 and V is TRBV7-9; TRBD1 matches 7 bases. CDR3 DNA: TGTGCCAGCAGCTTAGGGGGGACAGCTGAAAAACTGTTTTTT. As protein: CASSLGGTAEKLFF.